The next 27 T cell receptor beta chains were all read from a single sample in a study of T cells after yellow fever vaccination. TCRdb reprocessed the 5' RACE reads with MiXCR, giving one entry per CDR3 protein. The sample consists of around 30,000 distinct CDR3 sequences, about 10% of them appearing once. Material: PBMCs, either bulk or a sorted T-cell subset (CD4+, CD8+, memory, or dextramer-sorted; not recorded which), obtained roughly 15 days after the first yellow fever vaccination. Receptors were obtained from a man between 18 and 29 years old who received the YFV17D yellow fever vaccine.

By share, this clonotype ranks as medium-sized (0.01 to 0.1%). The CDR3 spells CAISESGGTDTQYF. CDR3 DNA sequence: TGTGCCATCAGTGAGTCCGGGGGAACAGATACGCAGTATTTT. This chain uses TRBV10-3 with TRBJ2-3, with D perhaps matching TRBD2 (6 bases). Trimming took 0 bases from V and 3 from J, leaving 7 bases between them. The germline V gene encodes CDR1 ENHRY and CDR2 SYGVKD. This CDR3 comprises 14 residues.

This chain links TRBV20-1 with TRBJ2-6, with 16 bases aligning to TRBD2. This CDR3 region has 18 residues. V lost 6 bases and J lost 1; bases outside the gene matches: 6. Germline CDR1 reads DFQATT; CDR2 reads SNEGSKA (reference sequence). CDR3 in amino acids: CSAVGTSGGESGANVLTF. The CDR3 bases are TGCAGTGCAGTGGGGACTAGCGGGGGGGAGTCTGGGGCCAACGTCCTGACTTTC.

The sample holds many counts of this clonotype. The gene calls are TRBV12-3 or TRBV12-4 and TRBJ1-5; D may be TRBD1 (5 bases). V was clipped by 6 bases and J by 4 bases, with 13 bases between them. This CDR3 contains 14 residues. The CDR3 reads CASSHTGGNQPQHF. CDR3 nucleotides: TGTGCCAGCAGCCACACAGGAGGTAATCAGCCCCAGCATTTT.

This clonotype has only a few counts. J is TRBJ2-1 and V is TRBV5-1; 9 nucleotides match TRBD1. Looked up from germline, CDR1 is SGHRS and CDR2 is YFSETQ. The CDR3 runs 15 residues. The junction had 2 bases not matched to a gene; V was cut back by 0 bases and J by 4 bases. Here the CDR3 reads CASSLEGTGYNEQFF. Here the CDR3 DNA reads TGCGCCAGCAGCTTGGAGGGGACAGGGTACAATGAGCAGTTCTTC.

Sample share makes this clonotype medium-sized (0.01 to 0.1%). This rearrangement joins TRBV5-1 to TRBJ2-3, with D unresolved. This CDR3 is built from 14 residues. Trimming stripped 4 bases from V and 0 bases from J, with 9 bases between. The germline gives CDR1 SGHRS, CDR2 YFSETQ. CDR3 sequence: CASSLRYSTDTQYF. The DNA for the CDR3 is TGCGCCAGCAGCCTGAGATATAGCACAGATACGCAGTATTTT. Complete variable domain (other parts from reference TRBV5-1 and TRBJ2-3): KAGVTQTPRYLIKTRGQQVTLSCSPISGHRSVSWYQQTPGQGLQFLFEYFSETQRNKGNFPGRFSGRQFSNSRSEMNVSTLELGDSALYLCASSLRYSTDTQYFGPGTRLTVL.

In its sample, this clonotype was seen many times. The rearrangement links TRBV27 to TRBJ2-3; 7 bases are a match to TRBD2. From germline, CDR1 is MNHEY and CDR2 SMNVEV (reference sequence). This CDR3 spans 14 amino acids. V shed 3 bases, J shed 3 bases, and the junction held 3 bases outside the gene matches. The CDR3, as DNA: TGTGCCAGCAGTTTCCGACTAGCTACAGATACGCAGTATTTT. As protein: CASSFRLATDTQYF.

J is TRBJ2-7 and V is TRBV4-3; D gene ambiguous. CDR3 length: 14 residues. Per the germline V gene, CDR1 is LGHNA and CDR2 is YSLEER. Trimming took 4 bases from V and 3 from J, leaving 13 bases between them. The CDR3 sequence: CASSRRMIHYEQYV. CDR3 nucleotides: TGCGCCAGCAGCCGGCGGATGATACACTACGAGCAGTACGTC.

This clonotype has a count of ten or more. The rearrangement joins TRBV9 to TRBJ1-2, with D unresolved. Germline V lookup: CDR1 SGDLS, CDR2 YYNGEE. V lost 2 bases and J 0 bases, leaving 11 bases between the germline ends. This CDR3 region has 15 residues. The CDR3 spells CASSVNLSPNYGYTF. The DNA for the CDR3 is TGTGCCAGCAGCGTCAACCTTTCCCCTAACTATGGCTACACCTTC. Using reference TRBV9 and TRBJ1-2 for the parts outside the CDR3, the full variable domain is DSGVTQTPKHLITATGQRVTLRCSPRSGDLSVYWYQQSLDQGLQFLIQYYNGEERAKGNILERFSAQQFPDLHSELNLSSLELGDSALYFCASSVNLSPNYGYTFGSGTRLTVV.

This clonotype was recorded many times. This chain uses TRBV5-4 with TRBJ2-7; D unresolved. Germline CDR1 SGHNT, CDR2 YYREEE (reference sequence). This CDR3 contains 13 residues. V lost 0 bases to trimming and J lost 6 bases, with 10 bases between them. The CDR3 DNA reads TGTGCCAGCAGCTTGGAACACGCGAGCGAGCAGTACTTC. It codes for CASSLEHASEQYF.

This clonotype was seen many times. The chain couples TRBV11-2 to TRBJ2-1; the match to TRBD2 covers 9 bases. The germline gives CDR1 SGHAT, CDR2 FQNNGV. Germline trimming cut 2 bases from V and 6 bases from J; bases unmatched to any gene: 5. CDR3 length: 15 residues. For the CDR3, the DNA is TGTGCCAGCAGCTTACCGACGACTAGCGGCAATGAGCAGTTCTTC. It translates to CASSLPTTSGNEQFF.

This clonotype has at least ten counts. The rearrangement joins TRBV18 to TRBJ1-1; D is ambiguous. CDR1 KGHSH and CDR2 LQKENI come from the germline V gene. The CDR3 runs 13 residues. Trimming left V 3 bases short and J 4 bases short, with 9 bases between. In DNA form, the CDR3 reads TGTGCCAGCTCACCCGCTCCGGCCACTGAAGCTTTCTTT. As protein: CASSPAPATEAFF.

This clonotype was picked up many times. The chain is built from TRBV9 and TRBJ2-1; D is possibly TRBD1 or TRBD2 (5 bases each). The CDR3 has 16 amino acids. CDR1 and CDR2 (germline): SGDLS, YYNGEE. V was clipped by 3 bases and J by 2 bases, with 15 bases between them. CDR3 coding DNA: TGTGCCAGCAGCGCCGACGGGACGGACGCCTACAATGAGCAGTTCTTC. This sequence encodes CASSADGTDAYNEQFF.

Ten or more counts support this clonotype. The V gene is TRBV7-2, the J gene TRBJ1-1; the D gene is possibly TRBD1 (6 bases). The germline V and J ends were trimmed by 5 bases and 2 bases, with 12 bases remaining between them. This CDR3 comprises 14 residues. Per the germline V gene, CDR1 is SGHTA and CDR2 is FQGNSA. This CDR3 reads CASSRQVSNTEAFF. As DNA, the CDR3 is TGTGCCAGCAGCCGACAGGTTAGCAACACTGAAGCTTTCTTT.

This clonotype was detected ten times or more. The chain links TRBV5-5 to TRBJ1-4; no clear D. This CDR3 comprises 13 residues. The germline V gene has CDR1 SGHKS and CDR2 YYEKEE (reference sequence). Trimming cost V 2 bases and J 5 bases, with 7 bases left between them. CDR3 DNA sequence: TGTGCCAGCAGCTTCGACGGGAATGAAAAACTGTTTTTT. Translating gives CASSFDGNEKLFF.

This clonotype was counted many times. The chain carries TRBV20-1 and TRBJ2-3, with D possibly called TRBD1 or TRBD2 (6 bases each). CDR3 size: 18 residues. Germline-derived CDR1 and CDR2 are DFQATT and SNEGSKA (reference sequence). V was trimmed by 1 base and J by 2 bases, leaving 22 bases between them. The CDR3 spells CSARGRRTTRGTTDTQYF. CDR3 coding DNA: TGCAGTGCTAGAGGCAGGCGAACGACTAGGGGGACCACAGATACGCAGTATTTT.

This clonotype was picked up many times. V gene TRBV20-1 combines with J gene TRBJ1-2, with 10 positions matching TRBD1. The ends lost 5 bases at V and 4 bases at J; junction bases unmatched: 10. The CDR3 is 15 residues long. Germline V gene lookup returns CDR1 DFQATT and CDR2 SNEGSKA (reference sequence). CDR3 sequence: CSAPSGTGDGYGYTF. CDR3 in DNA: TGCAGTGCTCCGTCAGGGACAGGGGACGGCTATGGCTACACCTTC.

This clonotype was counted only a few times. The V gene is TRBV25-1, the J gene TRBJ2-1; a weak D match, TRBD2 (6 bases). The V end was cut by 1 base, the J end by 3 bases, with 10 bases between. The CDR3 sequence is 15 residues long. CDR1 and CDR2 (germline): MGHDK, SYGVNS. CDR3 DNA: TGTGCCAGCAGTGAATTTCGCGGGGACTACAATGAGCAGTTCTTC. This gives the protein CASSEFRGDYNEQFF.

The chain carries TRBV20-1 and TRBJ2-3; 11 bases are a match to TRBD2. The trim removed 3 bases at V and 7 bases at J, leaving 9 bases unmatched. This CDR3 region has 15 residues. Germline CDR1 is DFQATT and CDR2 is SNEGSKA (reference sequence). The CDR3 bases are TGCAGTGCTAGCGACCCTAGCGGGGGGCAATATACGCAGTATTTT. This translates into CSASDPSGGQYTQYF.

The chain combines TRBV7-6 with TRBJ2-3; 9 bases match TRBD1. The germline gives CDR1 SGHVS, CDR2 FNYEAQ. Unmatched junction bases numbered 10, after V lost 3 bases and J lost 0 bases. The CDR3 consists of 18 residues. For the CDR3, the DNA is TGTGCCAGCAGCTTGCTCACGGGGACAGGGATCAGCACAGATACGCAGTATTTT. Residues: CASSLLTGTGISTDTQYF.

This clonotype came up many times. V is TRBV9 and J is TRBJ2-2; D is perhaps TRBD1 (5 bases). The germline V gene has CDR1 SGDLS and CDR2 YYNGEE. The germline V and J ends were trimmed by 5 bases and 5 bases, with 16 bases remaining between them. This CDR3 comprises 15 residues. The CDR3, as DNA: TGTGCCAGCAGTCCTCTTGCACAGGAGACCGGGGAGCTGTTTTTT. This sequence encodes CASSPLAQETGELFF.

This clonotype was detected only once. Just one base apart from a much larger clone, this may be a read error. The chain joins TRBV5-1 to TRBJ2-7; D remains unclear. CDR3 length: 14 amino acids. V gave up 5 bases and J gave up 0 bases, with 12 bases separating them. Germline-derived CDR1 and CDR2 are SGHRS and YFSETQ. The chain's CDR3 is CASRLQSSSYEQYF. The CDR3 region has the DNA TGCGCCAGCAGATTACAGTCGAGCTCCTACGAGCAGTACTTC.

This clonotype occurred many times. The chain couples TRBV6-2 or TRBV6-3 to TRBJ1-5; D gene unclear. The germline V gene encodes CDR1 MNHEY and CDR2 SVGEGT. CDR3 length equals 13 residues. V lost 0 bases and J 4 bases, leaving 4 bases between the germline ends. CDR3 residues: CASSYSLNQPQHF. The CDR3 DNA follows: TGTGCCAGCAGTTACTCGTTGAATCAGCCCCAGCATTTT.

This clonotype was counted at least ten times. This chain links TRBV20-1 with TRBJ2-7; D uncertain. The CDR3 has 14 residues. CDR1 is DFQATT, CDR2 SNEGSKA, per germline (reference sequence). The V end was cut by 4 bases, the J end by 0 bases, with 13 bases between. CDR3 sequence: CSANPRRSSYEQYF. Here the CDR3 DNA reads TGCAGTGCTAACCCCAGGCGGAGCTCCTACGAGCAGTACTTC.

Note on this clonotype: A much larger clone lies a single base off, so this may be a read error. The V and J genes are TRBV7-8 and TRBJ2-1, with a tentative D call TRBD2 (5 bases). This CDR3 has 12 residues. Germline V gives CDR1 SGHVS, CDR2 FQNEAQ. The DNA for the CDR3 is TGTGCCATCAGCTTAGCGAACTTAGAGCAGTTCTTC. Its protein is CAISLANLEQFF.

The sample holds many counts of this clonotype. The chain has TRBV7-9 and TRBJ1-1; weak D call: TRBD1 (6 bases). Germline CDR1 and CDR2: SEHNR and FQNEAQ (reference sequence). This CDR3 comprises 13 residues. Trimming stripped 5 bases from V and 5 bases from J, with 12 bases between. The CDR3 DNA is TGTGCCAGCAGCGGGGGCGGAGGGACTGAAGCTTTCTTT. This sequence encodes CASSGGGGTEAFF.

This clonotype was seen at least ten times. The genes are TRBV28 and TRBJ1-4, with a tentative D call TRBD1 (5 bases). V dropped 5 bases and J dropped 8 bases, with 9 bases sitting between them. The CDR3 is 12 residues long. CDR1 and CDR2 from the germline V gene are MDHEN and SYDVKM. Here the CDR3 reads CASSPYREKLFF. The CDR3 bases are TGTGCCAGCAGTCCGTACAGGGAAAAACTGTTTTTT. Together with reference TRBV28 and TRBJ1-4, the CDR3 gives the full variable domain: DVKVTQSSRYLVKRTGEKVFLECVQDMDHENMFWYRQDPGLGLRLIYFSYDVKMKEKGDIPEGYSVSREKKERFSLILESASTNQTSMYLCASSPYREKLFFGSGTQLSVL.

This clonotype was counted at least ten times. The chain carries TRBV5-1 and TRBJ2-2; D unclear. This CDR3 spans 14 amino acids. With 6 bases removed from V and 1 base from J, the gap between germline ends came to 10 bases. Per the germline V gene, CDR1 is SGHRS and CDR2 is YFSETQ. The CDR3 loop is CASIKDGNTGELFF. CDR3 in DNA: TGCGCCAGCATCAAGGACGGGAACACCGGGGAGCTGTTTTTT.